This TCR beta chain came from a study of blood T cells in healthy people across ages. For the study at large: Researchers report that template switching captured about one barcoded beta molecule per two T cells. Study-wide points: Per million T cells, TCR beta diversity dropped roughly linearly as age increased.

PCR was performed a second time for about 6 to 12 cycles using a sample-barcoded 5' primer and a J-beta primer mix. No fewer than 2.5 million CDR3-containing paired-end reads came from each sample. TCRdb ran MiXCR on the 5' RACE reads and lists one entry per CDR3 protein. There are 550,000 to 750,000 distinct CDR3 sequences in the sample; roughly 21% occur only once, and roughly 3.7% lies in the top ten. The CDR3 is 13 amino acids. CDR1 is MNHEY and CDR2 is SVGAGI in the germline V gene. The V end lost 6 bases, the J end lost 0 bases, and 8 bases lay between the germline ends. This clonotype was counted a few times. Its antigen remains unknown.

The V and J genes are TRBV6-5 and TRBJ1-2; the D is unclear. Sequencing input: blood. This receptor was obtained from a man between 65 and 85 years old in good health. DNA of the CDR3: TGTGCCAGCAGCCTCTCCGCTAACTATGGCTACACCTTC. It yields the protein CASSLSANYGYTF.